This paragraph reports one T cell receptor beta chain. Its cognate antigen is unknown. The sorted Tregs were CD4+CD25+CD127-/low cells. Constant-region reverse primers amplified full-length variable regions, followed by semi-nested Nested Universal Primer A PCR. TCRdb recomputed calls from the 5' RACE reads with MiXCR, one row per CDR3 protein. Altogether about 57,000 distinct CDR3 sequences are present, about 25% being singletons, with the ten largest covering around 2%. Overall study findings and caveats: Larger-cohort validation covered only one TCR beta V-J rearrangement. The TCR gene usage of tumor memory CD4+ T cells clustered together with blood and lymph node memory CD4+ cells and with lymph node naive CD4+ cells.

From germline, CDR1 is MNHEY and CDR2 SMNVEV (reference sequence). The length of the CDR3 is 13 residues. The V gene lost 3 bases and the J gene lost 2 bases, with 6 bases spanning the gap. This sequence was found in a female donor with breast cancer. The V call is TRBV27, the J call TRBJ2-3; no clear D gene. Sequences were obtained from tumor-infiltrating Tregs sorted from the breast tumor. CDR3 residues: CASSFPDTDTQYF. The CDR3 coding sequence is TGTGCCAGCAGTTTCCCCGACACAGATACGCAGTATTTT.